A selection of T cell receptor beta chains follows, all from one sample in a study of blood T cell repertoires in COVID-19. Clones were sequenced by immunoSEQ multiplex PCR, and TCRdb holds only the in-frame ones, with some missing. The data show about 290,000 clones, around 92% seen once. Sample: peripheral blood. Receptors were obtained from a woman aged 25 to 45 with COVID-19, enrolled during active disease. CDR3s include the opening cysteine and the closing phenylalanine or tryptophan. A D gene is named only where the DNA matches it firmly.

TRBV6-6	TRBJ2-1	.	CASSYSLRGSFHEQFF
TRBV11-2	TRBJ2-7	TRBD2	CASSLAQRGEYEQYF
TRBV27	TRBJ1-4	.	CASSLSGRGGEKLFF
TRBV10-3	TRBJ1-1	.	CAISPGAGNTEAFF
TRBV7-2	TRBJ2-1	.	CASSSTLGANEQFF
TRBV11-2	TRBJ2-1	.	CASSLDPGKEFF
TRBV28	TRBJ2-7	TRBD1	CASSVTGGYYEQYF
TRBV24-1	TRBJ1-2	.	CATSDRDIRYGYTF
TRBV7-9	TRBJ2-3	TRBD2	CASSPPGGGGIDTQYF
TRBV30	TRBJ1-3	TRBD1	CAWGQGVSGNTIYF
TRBV28	TRBJ2-7	.	CASSPTGFRFYEQYF
TRBV27	TRBJ1-2	.	CASSPEPPGFYGYTF
TRBV18	TRBJ1-2	TRBD1	CASSPLTGLYGYTF
TRBV7-8	TRBJ2-1	.	CASSLGRLHSSYNEQFF
TRBV7-9	TRBJ2-1	.	CASSPFAGEPPYNEQFF
TRBV7-9	TRBJ2-7	.	CASSLDVSAYEQYF
TRBV15	TRBJ1-4	TRBD1	CATSGQGYEKLFF
TRBV19	TRBJ2-1	TRBD2	CASTTSGEYNEQFF
TRBV10-1	TRBJ2-3	TRBD2	CASSEGPGLASDTQYF
TRBV27	TRBJ2-3	TRBD2	CASSLFAGGSDTQYF
TRBV3-1/TRBV3-2	TRBJ1-2	.	CASSRTGNYGYTF
TRBV4-2	TRBJ1-2	.	CASSPRASASNYGYTF
TRBV27	TRBJ1-1	.	CASSLFSGSTEAFF
TRBV6-2/TRBV6-3	TRBJ1-1	TRBD1	CASSFPGQRNTEAFF
TRBV27	TRBJ1-4	TRBD1	CASSDRDRINEKLFF
TRBV9	TRBJ2-2	TRBD2	CASSVGGGNTGELFF
TRBV19	TRBJ1-2	.	CASSIPGHPYGYTF
TRBV29-1	TRBJ2-3	TRBD2	CSVRGLANPTEYF
TRBV6-5	TRBJ2-5	.	CASGRRNQETQYF
TRBV5-6	TRBJ2-7	.	CASSYGGISDNEQYF
TRBV24-1	TRBJ2-2	TRBD2	CATARGSPGELFF
TRBV6-5	TRBJ1-6	TRBD1	CASSSGDRGRSPLHF
TRBV13	TRBJ1-1	TRBD1	CASSLRGGEDTEAFF
TRBV28	TRBJ1-5	TRBD1	CASTGPRGQGNQPQHF
TRBV4-1	TRBJ1-1	.	CASRLTGSATEAFF
TRBV5-6	TRBJ1-6	TRBD1	CASSLGGTGPNSPLHF
TRBV18	TRBJ2-5	TRBD1	CASSPLQGADGETQYF
TRBV12-3/TRBV12-4	TRBJ1-2	.	CASERAEAGYTF
TRBV7-9	TRBJ1-1	.	CASSVQVNTEAFF
TRBV5-1	TRBJ2-5	.	CASSIIRDNQGIETQYF
TRBV28	TRBJ1-1	TRBD1	CASSSQGAENTEAFF
TRBV19	TRBJ2-3	.	CASSIAKGVTQYF
TRBV4-1	TRBJ2-5	TRBD2	CASSQGTSGGGFLETQYF
TRBV9	TRBJ1-1	TRBD1	CASSVAGEDRRPCPAFF
TRBV30	TRBJ1-5	.	CAWSMEGRNQPQHF
TRBV6-5	TRBJ2-3	.	CASSYSGGNTDTQYF
TRBV18	TRBJ1-6	TRBD1	CASSPGTVSPLHF
TRBV24-1	TRBJ2-6	.	CATSDPTDSNLSGANVLTF
TRBV2	TRBJ1-5	.	CASSERQGGQPQHF
TRBV14	TRBJ2-7	TRBD2	CASTLSGGATEQYF
TRBV7-2	TRBJ1-2	TRBD1	CASRPYSQGTNYGYTF
TRBV7-9	TRBJ1-5	.	CASSLRGSNQPQHF